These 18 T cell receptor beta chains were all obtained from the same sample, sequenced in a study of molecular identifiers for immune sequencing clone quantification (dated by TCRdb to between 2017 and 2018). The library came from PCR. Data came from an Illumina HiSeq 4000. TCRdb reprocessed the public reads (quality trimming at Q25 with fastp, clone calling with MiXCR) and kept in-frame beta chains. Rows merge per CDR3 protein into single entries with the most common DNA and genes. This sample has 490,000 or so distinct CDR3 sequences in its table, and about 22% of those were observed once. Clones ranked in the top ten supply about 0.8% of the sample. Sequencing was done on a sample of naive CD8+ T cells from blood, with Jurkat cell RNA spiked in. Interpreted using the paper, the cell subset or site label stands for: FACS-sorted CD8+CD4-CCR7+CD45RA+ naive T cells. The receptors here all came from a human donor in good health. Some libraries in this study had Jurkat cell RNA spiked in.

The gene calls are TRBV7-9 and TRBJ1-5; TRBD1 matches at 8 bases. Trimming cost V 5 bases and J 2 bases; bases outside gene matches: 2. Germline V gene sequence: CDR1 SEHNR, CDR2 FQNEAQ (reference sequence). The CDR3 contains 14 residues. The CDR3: CASSQGAGNQPQHF. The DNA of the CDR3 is TGTGCCAGCAGCCAGGGGGCTGGCAATCAGCCCCAGCATTTT. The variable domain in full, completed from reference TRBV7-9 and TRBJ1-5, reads DTGVSQNPRHKITKRGQNVTFRCDPISEHNRLYWYRQTLGQGPEFLTYFQNEAQLEKSRLLSDRFSAERPKGSFSTLEIQRTEQGDSAMYLCASSQGAGNQPQHFGDGTRLSIL.

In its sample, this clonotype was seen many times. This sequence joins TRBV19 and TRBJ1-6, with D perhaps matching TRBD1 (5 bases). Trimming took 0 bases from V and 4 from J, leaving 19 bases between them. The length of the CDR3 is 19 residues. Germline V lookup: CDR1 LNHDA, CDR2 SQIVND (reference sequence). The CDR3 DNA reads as TGTGCCAGTAGTATAGATCGGAATGATGGCGACAGTTATAATTCACCCCTCCACTTT. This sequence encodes CASSIDRNDGDSYNSPLHF.

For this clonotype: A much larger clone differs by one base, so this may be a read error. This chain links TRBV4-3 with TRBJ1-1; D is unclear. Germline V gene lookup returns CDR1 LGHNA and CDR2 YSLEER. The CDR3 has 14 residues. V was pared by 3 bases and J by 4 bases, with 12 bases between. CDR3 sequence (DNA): TGCGCCAGCAGCCAGATGGACGGTGCCACTGAAGCTTTCTTT. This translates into CASSQMDGATEAFF.

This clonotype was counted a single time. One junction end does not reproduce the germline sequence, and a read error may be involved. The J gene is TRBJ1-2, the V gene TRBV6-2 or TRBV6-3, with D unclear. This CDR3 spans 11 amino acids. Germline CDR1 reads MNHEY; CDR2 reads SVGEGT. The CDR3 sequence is CASSYPGGYAF. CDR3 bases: TGTGCCAGCAGTTACCCAGGTGGCTACGCCTTC.

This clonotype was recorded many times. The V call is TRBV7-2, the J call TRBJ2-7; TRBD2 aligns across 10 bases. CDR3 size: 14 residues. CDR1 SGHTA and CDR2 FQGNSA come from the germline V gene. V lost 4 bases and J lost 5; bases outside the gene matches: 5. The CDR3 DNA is TGTGCCAGCAGCTCCGGGACTAGCGTCGACGAGCAGTACTTC. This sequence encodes CASSSGTSVDEQYF.

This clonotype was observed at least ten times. CDR3 in DNA: TGTGCCAGCAGCCAAGCCGGGACAGGGTTAGACGAAAAACTGTTTTTT. Protein sequence: CASSQAGTGLDEKLFF. The V gene is TRBV3-1, the J gene TRBJ1-4; 9 nucleotides agree with TRBD1. CDR1 is LGHDT and CDR2 is YNNKEL in the germline V gene (reference sequence). The CDR3 is made up of 16 amino acids. Trimming removed 1 base from V and 8 bases from J; junction bases left unmatched: 8. Full variable domain (remainder filled in from reference TRBV3-1 and TRBJ1-4): DTAVSQTPKYLVTQMGNDKSIKCEQNLGHDTMYWYKQDSKKFLKIMFSYNNKELIINETVPNRFSPKSPDKAHLNLHINSLELGDSAVYFCASSQAGTGLDEKLFFGSGTQLSVL.

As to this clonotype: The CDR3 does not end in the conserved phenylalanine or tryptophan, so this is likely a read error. This CDR3 reads CSARVLAGGLETQYC. DNA for the CDR3: TGCAGTGCTAGAGTGCTAGCGGGAGGTTTAGAGACCCAGTACTGC. The chain is built from TRBV20-1 and TRBJ2-5; 11 bases align to TRBD2. CDR3 size: 15 residues. With V trimmed by 1 base and J by 4 bases, 5 bases remained unmatched. Germline CDR1 is DFQATT and CDR2 is SNEGSKA (reference sequence).

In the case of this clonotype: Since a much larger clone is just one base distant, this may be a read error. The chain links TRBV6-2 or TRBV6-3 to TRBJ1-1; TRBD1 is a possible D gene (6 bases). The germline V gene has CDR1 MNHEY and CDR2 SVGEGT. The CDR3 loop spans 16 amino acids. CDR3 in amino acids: CAGSWDLGQPNTEAFF. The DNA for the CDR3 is TGTGCCGGCAGTTGGGACCTTGGACAGCCGAACACTGAAGCTTTCTTT.

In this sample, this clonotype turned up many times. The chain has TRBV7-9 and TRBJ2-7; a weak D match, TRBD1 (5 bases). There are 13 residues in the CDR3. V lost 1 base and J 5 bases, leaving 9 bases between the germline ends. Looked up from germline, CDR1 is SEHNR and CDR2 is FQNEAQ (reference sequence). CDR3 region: CASSLGLGDEQYF. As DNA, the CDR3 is TGTGCCAGCAGCTTAGGCCTAGGGGACGAGCAGTACTTC.

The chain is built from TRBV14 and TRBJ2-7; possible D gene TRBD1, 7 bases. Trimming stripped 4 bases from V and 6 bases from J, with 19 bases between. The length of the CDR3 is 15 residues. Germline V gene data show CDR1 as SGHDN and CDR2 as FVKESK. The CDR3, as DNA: TGTGCCAGCAGCCTCCGGGAGACAGGGCTTGGCGAGCAGTACTTC. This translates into CASSLRETGLGEQYF.

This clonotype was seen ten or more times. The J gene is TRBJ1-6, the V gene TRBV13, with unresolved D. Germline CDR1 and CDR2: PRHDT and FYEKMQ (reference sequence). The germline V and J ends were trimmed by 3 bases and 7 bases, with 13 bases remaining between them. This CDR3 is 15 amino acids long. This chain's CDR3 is CASSFQAEGNSPLHF. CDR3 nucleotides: TGTGCCAGCAGCTTTCAGGCAGAAGGGAATTCACCCCTCCACTTT.

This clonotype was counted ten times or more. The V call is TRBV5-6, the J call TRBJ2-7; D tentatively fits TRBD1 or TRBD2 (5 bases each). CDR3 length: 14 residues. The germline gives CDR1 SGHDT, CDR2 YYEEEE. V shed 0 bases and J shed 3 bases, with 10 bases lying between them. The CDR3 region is CASSLGQTIYEQYF. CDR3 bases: TGTGCCAGCAGCTTGGGACAGACTATCTACGAGCAGTACTTC.

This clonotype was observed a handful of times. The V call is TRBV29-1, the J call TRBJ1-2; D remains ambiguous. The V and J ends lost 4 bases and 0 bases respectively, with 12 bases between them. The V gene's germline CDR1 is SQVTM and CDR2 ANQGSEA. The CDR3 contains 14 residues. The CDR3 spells CSVVDALSNYGYTF. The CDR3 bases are TGCAGCGTTGTCGACGCGCTTTCTAACTATGGCTACACCTTC.

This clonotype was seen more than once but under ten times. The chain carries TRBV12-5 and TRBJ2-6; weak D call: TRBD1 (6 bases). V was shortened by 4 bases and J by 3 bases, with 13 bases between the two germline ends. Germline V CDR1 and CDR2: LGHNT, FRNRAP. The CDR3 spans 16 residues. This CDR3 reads CASGSTSGVGANVLTF. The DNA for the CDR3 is TGTGCTAGTGGTTCCACCTCAGGGGTTGGGGCCAACGTCCTGACTTTC. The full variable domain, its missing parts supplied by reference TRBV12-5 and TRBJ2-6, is DARVTQTPRHKVTEMGQEVTMRCQPILGHNTVFWYRQTMMQGLELLAYFRNRAPLDDSGMPKDRFSAEMPDATLATLKIQPSEPRDSAVYFCASGSTSGVGANVLTFGAGSRLTVL.

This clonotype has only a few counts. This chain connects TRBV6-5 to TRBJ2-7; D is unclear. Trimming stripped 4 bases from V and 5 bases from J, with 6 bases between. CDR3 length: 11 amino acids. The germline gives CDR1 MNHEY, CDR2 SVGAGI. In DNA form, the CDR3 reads TGTGCCAGCAGTTCCACCAACGAGCAGTACTTC. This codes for CASSSTNEQYF.

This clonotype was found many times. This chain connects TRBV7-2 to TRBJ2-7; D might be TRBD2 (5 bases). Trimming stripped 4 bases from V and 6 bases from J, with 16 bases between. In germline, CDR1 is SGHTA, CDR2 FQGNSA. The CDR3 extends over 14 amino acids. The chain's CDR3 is CASSSLTGNGEQYF. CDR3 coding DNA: TGTGCCAGCAGCTCGCTGACCGGGAACGGCGAGCAGTACTTC.

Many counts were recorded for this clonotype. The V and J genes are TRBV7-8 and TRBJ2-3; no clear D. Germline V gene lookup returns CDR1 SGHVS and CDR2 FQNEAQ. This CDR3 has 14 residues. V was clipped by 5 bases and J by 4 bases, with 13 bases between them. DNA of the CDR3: TGTGCCAGCAGCCCTCTACAGCCGGCAGATACGCAGTATTTT. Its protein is CASSPLQPADTQYF. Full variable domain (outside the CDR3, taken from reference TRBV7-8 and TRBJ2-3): GAGVSQSPRYKVAKRGQDVALRCDPISGHVSLFWYQQALGQGPEFLTYFQNEAQLDKSGLPSDRFFAERPEGSVSTLKIQRTQQEDSAVYLCASSPLQPADTQYFGPGTRLTVL.

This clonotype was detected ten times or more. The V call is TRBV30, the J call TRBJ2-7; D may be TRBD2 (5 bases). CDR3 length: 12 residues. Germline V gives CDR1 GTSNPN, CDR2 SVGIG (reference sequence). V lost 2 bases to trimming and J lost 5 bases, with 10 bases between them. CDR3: CAWSWTRDEQYF. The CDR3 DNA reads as TGTGCCTGGAGTTGGACTCGCGACGAGCAGTACTTC.